This T cell receptor (beta chain) stems from a study of long-term antiretroviral therapy in people with HIV. Study results and caveats: Comparison with controls showed narrower CDR3 length ranges in HIV repertoires. Across all time points, the repertoire was dominated by clones that expanded before ART.

Amounts of roughly 0.85-10 million cryopreserved PBMC were held in the samples before DNA extraction. Survey-level immunoSEQ v3.0 assays were run. Sequenced by immunoSEQ multiplex PCR; TCRdb stores in-frame clones only, minus some. Among just under 35,000 clones listed, 70% to 90% were seen once. Worth noting for this clone: Its antigen remains unidentified.

Germline CDR1 and CDR2: SGHVS and FNYEAQ. The CDR3 extends over 16 amino acids. Trimming shortened V by 5 bases and J by 0 bases, and 14 bases separated the two germline ends. This clonotype was sampled from a woman aged 25-40 years with HIV. The material was unsorted PBMCs, obtained roughly 2.9 years before starting antiretroviral therapy. The chain is built from TRBV7-6 and TRBJ1-3; D remains unclear. This CDR3 is CASSKDWGSSGNTIYF. CDR3 nucleotides: TGTGCCAGCAGCAAGGATTGGGGTAGCTCTGGAAACACCATATATTTT.